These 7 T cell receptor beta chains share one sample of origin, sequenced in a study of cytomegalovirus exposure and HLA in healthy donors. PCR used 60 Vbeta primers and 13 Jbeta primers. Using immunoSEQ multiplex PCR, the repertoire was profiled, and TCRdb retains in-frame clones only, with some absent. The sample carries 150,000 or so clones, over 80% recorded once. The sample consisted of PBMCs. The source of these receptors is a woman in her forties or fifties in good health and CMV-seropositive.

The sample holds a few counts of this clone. DNA of the CDR3: TGTGCCAGTGTAGCGGGGCTACATTTTCATGAGCAGTTCTTC. Its protein is CASVAGLHFHEQFF. J is TRBJ2-1 and V is TRBV5-6; 8 bases are a match to TRBD2. CDR1 SGHDT and CDR2 YYEEEE come from the germline V gene. CDR3 size: 14 residues. With V trimmed by 8 bases and J by 8 bases, 12 bases remained unmatched.

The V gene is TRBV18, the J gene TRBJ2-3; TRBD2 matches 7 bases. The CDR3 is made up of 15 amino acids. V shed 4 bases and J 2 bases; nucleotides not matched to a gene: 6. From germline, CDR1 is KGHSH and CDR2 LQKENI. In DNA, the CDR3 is TGTGCCAGCTCACTGCTAGCGGATGTCACAGATACGCAGTATTTT. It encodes CASSLLADVTDTQYF.

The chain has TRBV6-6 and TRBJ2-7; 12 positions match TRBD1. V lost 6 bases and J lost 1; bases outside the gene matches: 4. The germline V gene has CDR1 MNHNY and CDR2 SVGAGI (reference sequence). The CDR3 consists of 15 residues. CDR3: CASSPGQGASYEQYF. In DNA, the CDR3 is TGTGCCAGCAGCCCGGGACAGGGGGCGTCCTACGAGCAGTACTTC.

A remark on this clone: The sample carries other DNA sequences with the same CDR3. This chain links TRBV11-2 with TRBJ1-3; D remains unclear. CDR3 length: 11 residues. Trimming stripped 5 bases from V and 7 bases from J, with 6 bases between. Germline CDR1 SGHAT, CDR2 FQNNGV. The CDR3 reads CASSPRNTIYF. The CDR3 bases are TGTGCCAGCAGCCCCCGGAACACCATATATTTT.

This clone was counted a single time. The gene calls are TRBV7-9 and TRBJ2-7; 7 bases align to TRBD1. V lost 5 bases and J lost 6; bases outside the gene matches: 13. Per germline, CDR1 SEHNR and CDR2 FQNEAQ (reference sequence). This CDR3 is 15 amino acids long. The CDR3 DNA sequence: TGTGCCAGCAGCCCGCTCCGGGACAGACTTCCCGAGCAGTACTTC. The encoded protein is CASSPLRDRLPEQYF.

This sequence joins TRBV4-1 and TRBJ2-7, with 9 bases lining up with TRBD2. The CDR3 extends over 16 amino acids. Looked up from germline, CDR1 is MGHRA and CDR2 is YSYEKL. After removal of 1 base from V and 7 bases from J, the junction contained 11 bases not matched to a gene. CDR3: CASSQARGGTGEEQYF. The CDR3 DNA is TGCGCCAGCAGCCAAGCGCGGGGGGGTACTGGTGAGGAGCAGTACTTC.

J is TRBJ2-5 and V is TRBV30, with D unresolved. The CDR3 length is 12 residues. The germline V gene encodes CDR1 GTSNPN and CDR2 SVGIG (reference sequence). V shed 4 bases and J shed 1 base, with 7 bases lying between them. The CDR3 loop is CAWIPGQETQYF. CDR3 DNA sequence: TGTGCCTGGATTCCCGGCCAAGAGACCCAGTACTTC.